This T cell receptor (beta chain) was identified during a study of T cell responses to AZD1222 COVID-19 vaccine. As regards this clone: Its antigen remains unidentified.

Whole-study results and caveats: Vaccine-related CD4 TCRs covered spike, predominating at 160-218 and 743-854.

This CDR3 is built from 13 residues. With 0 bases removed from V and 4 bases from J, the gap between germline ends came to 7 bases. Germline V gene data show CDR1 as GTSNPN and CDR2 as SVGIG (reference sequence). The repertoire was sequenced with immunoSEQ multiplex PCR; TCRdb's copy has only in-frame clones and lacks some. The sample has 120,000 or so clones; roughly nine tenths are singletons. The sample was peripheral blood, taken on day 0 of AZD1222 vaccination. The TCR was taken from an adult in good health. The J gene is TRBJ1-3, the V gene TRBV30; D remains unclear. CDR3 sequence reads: CAWSVATGNTIYF. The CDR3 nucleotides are TGTGCCTGGAGTGTAGCAACCGGAAACACCATATATTTT.